Listed below are T cell receptor beta chains from one sample, sequenced in a study of technical replicates of blood from several donors. Clones were sequenced by immunoSEQ multiplex PCR, and TCRdb holds only the in-frame ones, with some missing. The sample has under 90,000 clones, about 90% seen once. Sequencing was done on a sample of T cells isolated from PBMCs. Every receptor here comes from a human donor in good health. CDR3s include the opening cysteine and the closing phenylalanine or tryptophan. D genes are given only for firm matches. Clone sizes are given selectively: once, few, many, or a class where the clone is expanded.

>TRBV28|TRBJ1-1|-|-
CASKRTAASEAFF
TGTGCCAGCAAGAGGACAGCGGCGTCTGAAGCTTTCTTT
>TRBV27|TRBJ2-5|TRBD2|-
CASSLWKGLAGIETQYF
TGTGCCAGCAGTTTATGGAAGGGACTAGCGGGAATAGAGACCCAGTACTTC
>TRBV27|TRBJ2-1|TRBD1|-
CASSPLGDRYNEQFF
TGTGCCAGCAGTCCTTTGGGGGACAGATACAATGAGCAGTTCTTC
>TRBV7-9|TRBJ1-1|-|-
CAAGWRDTEAFF
TGTGCCGCTGGTTGGCGGGACACTGAAGCTTTCTTT
>TRBV6-6|TRBJ2-4|TRBD1|-
CASSNPGTGDIQYF
TGTGCCAGCAGTAACCCCGGGACAGGGGACATTCAGTACTTC
>TRBV5-1|TRBJ1-2|-|-
CASSLEQGRGYTF
TGCGCCAGCAGCTTGGAACAGGGTAGAGGCTACACCTTC
>TRBV6-6|TRBJ1-3|-|-
CASSYGGDRSGNTIYF
TGTGCCAGCAGTTACGGAGGGGATCGCTCTGGAAACACCATATATTTT
>TRBV6-1|TRBJ2-5|TRBD1|-
CASGRQGRGGQYF
TGTGCCAGCGGCAGACAGGGGCGTGGGGGCCAGTACTTC
>TRBV5-1|TRBJ1-1|-|few
CASSPWKGELTEAFF
TGCGCCAGCAGCCCATGGAAGGGAGAACTCACTGAAGCTTTCTTT
>TRBV28|TRBJ2-2|TRBD2|-
CASSPLAGTPPGELFF
TGTGCCAGCAGCCCCCTAGCGGGAACCCCTCCCGGGGAGCTGTTTTTT
>TRBV6-1|TRBJ2-7|-|-
CASSEVPGSYEQYF
TGTGCCAGCAGTGAAGTTCCGGGCTCCTACGAGCAGTACTTC
>TRBV2|TRBJ1-2|TRBD1|-
CASRETGSYGYTF
TGTGCCAGCAGAGAGACAGGGTCCTATGGCTACACCTTC
>TRBV9|TRBJ2-7|-|-
CASSVAGGLGYEQYF
TGTGCCAGCAGCGTAGCTGGGGGCCTAGGATACGAGCAGTACTTC
>TRBV13|TRBJ2-2|-|once
CASSLGTLAGRTGELFF
TGTGCCAGCAGCTTAGGGACCCTTGCGGGGAGGACCGGGGAGCTGTTTTTT
>TRBV19|TRBJ2-3|-|-
CASRGLPYTDTQYF
TGTGCCTCTCGAGGGTTACCTTACACAGATACGCAGTATTTT
>TRBV4-1|TRBJ1-2|TRBD1|-
CASSPRTGNNYGYTF
TGCGCCAGCAGCCCCCGGACAGGGAACAACTATGGCTACACCTTC
>TRBV11-2|TRBJ1-1|TRBD1|-
CASSLWADRGEGAFF
TGTGCCAGCAGCTTATGGGCGGACAGGGGTGAAGGAGCTTTCTTT
>TRBV4-1|TRBJ1-2|-|-
CASSQADSTFNYGYTF
TGCGCCAGCAGCCAGGCGGACAGCACATTTAACTATGGCTACACCTTC
>TRBV5-4|TRBJ1-3|-|few
CASSLWSRSGNTIYF
TGTGCCAGCAGCCTATGGTCCCGCTCTGGAAACACCATATATTTT